This T cell receptor (beta chain) was sequenced in a study of T cell responses to AZD1222 COVID-19 vaccine. Using immunoSEQ multiplex PCR, the repertoire was profiled, and TCRdb retains in-frame clones only, with some absent. Among roughly 200,000 clones, just over 85% were seen once, and the ten largest hold approximately 7.7%. The CDR3 has 16 amino acids. V was pared by 3 bases and J by 1 base, with 17 bases between. CDR1 and CDR2 from the germline V gene are DFQATT and SNEGSKA (reference sequence). The sample was peripheral blood, taken on day 0 of AZD1222 vaccination. The J gene is TRBJ2-3, the V gene TRBV20-1; a possible D gene is TRBD2 (5 bases). This TCR came from an adult in good health. This CDR3 reads CSASPILGVGTDTQYF. The DNA for the CDR3 is TGCAGTGCTAGTCCTATACTAGGAGTTGGCACAGATACGCAGTATTTT.